A selection of T cell receptor beta chains follows, all from one sample in a study of cytomegalovirus exposure and HLA in healthy donors. Measured with immunoSEQ multiplex PCR; TCRdb has only the in-frame clones, and not every one. The profile shows under 200,000 clones, approximately 71% of them singletons. Specimen: PBMCs. All receptors derive from a male donor in good health and CMV-seronegative. The CDR3 runs from the conserved cysteine through the conserved F or W. The order of the fields is clone size, CDR3 length, J gene, D gene, V gene, CDR3 protein, CDR3 DNA. A D gene is named only where the DNA matches it firmly. Clone sizes are given selectively: once, few, many, or a class where the clone is expanded.

clone size: -
CDR3 length: 13
J gene: TRBJ2-7
D gene: -
V gene: TRBV6-6
CDR3 protein: CASSSLRGYEQYF
CDR3 DNA: TGTGCCAGCAGTTCTCTTCGGGGCTACGAGCAGTACTTC

clone size: -
CDR3 length: 15
J gene: TRBJ2-4
D gene: -
V gene: TRBV2
CDR3 protein: CASSVSEFALNIQYF
CDR3 DNA: TGTGCCAGCAGTGTTTCCGAGTTCGCGCTAAACATTCAGTACTTC

clone size: -
CDR3 length: 16
J gene: TRBJ2-1
D gene: -
V gene: TRBV7-8
CDR3 protein: CASSVIQGIKYNEQFF
CDR3 DNA: TGTGCCAGCAGCGTAATACAGGGTATTAAGTACAATGAGCAGTTCTTC

clone size: few
CDR3 length: 15
J gene: TRBJ2-7
D gene: -
V gene: TRBV5-4
CDR3 protein: CASSTRGGGPYEQYF
CDR3 DNA: TGTGCCAGCAGCACGAGGGGGGGAGGGCCGTACGAGCAGTACTTC

clone size: few
CDR3 length: 12
J gene: TRBJ2-1
D gene: TRBD2
V gene: TRBV28
CDR3 protein: CASGRVVNEQFF
CDR3 DNA: TGTGCCAGCGGGAGGGTGGTCAATGAGCAGTTCTTC

clone size: -
CDR3 length: 11
J gene: TRBJ1-1
D gene: -
V gene: TRBV27
CDR3 protein: CASSTEGEAFF
CDR3 DNA: TGTGCCAGCAGCACGGAGGGCGAAGCTTTCTTT

clone size: -
CDR3 length: 14
J gene: TRBJ1-4
D gene: -
V gene: TRBV19
CDR3 protein: CASSTEGVREKLFF
CDR3 DNA: TGTGCCAGTAGTACGGAAGGGGTGAGGGAAAAACTGTTTTTT

clone size: -
CDR3 length: 14
J gene: TRBJ1-2
D gene: TRBD1
V gene: TRBV6-1
CDR3 protein: CASSDSQGARGYTF
CDR3 DNA: TGTGCCAGCAGTGATAGTCAGGGGGCGCGTGGCTACACCTTC

clone size: -
CDR3 length: 17
J gene: TRBJ2-7
D gene: TRBD2
V gene: TRBV14
CDR3 protein: CASSQPGLAGASYEQYF
CDR3 DNA: TGTGCCAGCAGCCAACCGGGACTAGCGGGGGCGTCCTACGAGCAGTACTTC

clone size: -
CDR3 length: 18
J gene: TRBJ2-3
D gene: -
V gene: TRBV7-9
CDR3 protein: CASSHPNFPGSSKDTQYF
CDR3 DNA: TGTGCCAGCAGCCACCCAAATTTTCCGGGGTCCAGCAAAGATACGCAGTATTTT

clone size: once
CDR3 length: 16
J gene: TRBJ1-2
D gene: -
V gene: TRBV6-5
CDR3 protein: CASSYSINRGSSGYTF
CDR3 DNA: TGTGCCAGCAGTTACTCGATTAATCGAGGGTCGTCTGGCTACACCTTC

clone size: -
CDR3 length: 12
J gene: TRBJ1-2
D gene: -
V gene: TRBV5-1
CDR3 protein: CASSLGQGVYTF
CDR3 DNA: TGCGCCAGCAGCTTAGGGCAAGGGGTCTACACCTTC

clone size: -
CDR3 length: 16
J gene: TRBJ2-1
D gene: -
V gene: TRBV6-4
CDR3 protein: CASSDGASAAYNEQFF
CDR3 DNA: TGTGCCAGCAGTGACGGGGCTAGCGCCGCCTACAATGAGCAGTTCTTC

clone size: -
CDR3 length: 16
J gene: TRBJ1-1
D gene: TRBD1
V gene: TRBV6-6
CDR3 protein: CASSRPGTGLNTEAFF
CDR3 DNA: TGTGCCAGCAGTCGTCCCGGGACAGGGTTGAACACTGAAGCTTTCTTT

clone size: -
CDR3 length: 15
J gene: TRBJ1-2
D gene: TRBD1
V gene: TRBV27
CDR3 protein: CASRDRGESNYGYTF
CDR3 DNA: TGTGCCAGCAGGGACAGGGGGGAATCCAACTATGGCTACACCTTC

clone size: -
CDR3 length: 14
J gene: TRBJ1-4
D gene: -
V gene: TRBV7-2
CDR3 protein: CASAFGGTNEKLFF
CDR3 DNA: TGTGCCAGCGCTTTCGGGGGGACTAATGAAAAACTGTTTTTT

clone size: -
CDR3 length: 16
J gene: TRBJ2-2
D gene: TRBD2
V gene: TRBV5-6
CDR3 protein: CASSVGLAGITGELFF
CDR3 DNA: TGTGCCAGCAGCGTGGGACTAGCGGGGATCACCGGGGAGCTGTTTTTT